A single sample gave rise to the 12 T cell receptor beta chains below, sequenced in a study of T cell clonality in common variable immunodeficiency. Their antigens remain unidentified. Study findings and constraints: Reportedly, TCR beta sequences from common variable immunodeficiency showed fewer deletions and N-nucleotide insertions.

The repertoire was sequenced with immunoSEQ multiplex PCR; TCRdb's copy has only in-frame clones and lacks some. Sampling found about 34,000 clones, none seen once. Sequenced material: peripheral blood mononuclear cells. The origin of the receptors is a human donor with common variable immunodeficiency.

This clone was detected ten times or more. The same CDR3 can be traced to other DNA sequences in this sample. The covered CDR3 bases are TGTGCCAGCAGAAAAGACAGGGGATTACCTGAA. This translates into CASRKDRGLPE. The entire CDR3 sequence reads CASRKDRGLPEAFF. The gene calls are TRBV7-2 and TRBJ1-1, with TRBD1 matching 8 bases. The CDR3 goes on 3 residues after the read ends, and that part is filled in from the germline J gene. Unmatched junction bases numbered 9, after V lost 6 bases and J lost 6 bases. CDR3 length equals 14 residues. The germline V gene encodes CDR1 SGHTA and CDR2 FQGNSA.

A remark on this clone: The read terminates 3 residues before the CDR3 end, so the remaining end is supplied by the germline J gene. Different DNA sequences within this sample yield the same CDR3. This chain joins TRBV18 and TRBJ2-6; D unresolved. The CDR3 runs to 20 residues. From germline, CDR1 is KGHSH and CDR2 LQKENI. The germline V and J ends were trimmed by 1 base and 4 bases, with 23 bases remaining between them. The DNA read from the CDR3 is TGTGCCAGCTCACCACTCGGGTCGTCTCCTATCCCCTCGGGGGCCAACGTC. Translated, it gives CASSPLGSSPIPSGANV. The CDR3 as a whole reads CASSPLGSSPIPSGANVLTF.

This clone was recorded at least ten times. The CDR3 end lies 3 residues beyond the end of the read and is filled in from the germline J gene. This sequence joins TRBV18 and TRBJ1-6; 7 bases align to TRBD1. The V and J ends lost 3 bases and 0 bases, in that order; junction bases with no gene match: 2. Germline V gene sequence: CDR1 KGHSH, CDR2 LQKENI. This CDR3 contains 16 residues. CDR3 amino acids: CASSPTGISYNSPLHF. CDR3 bases read: TGTGCCAGCTCACCGACAGGGATCTCCTATAATTCACCC.

This clone was counted at least ten times. The CDR3 end lies 3 residues beyond the end of the read and is filled in from the germline J gene. V is TRBV14 and J is TRBJ2-5; TRBD2 agrees at 12 bases. Germline loops: CDR1 SGHDN, CDR2 FVKESK. This CDR3 has 15 residues. After removal of 3 bases from V and 5 bases from J, the junction contained 4 bases not matched to a gene. The CDR3 DNA, read in part, is TGTGCCAGCAGCCATCTAGCGGGAGGGTACGAGACC. This codes for CASSHLAGGYET. Given in full, the CDR3 is CASSHLAGGYETQYF. The entire variable domain, with the rest obtained from reference TRBV14 and TRBJ2-5, is as follows: EAGVTQFPSHSVIEKGQTVTLRCDPISGHDNLYWYRRVMGKEIKFLLHFVKESKQDESGMPNNRFLAERTGGTYSTLKVQPAELEDSGVYFCASSHLAGGYETQYFGPGTRLLVL.

This clone was recorded many times. Sequencing ends 3 residues short of the CDR3 end; the germline J gene provides the rest. The chain has TRBV12-3 or TRBV12-4 and TRBJ2-1; 8 nucleotides agree with TRBD2. This CDR3 has 15 residues. The J segment lost 4 bases and the V segment lost 7 bases, leaving 9 bases of the junction unmatched. The CDR3 here is CASTLVAGSYNEQFF. Incomplete CDR3 DNA: TGTGCCAGCACCCTCGTAGCGGGAAGTTACAATGAG.

The CDR3 reads CASSRATYTEAFF. The part of the CDR3 DNA that was read is TGTGCCAGCTCACGGGCCACGTACACTGAA. The gene calls are TRBV18 and TRBJ1-1; D gene uncertain. The read falls 3 residues short of the CDR3 end, and the missing part is taken from the germline J gene. CDR1 KGHSH and CDR2 LQKENI come from the germline V gene. The CDR3 spans 13 residues. V lost 4 bases and J 3 bases, leaving 9 bases between the germline ends.

This clone has at least ten counts. Different DNA sequences within this sample yield the same CDR3. Here the CDR3 reads CASSYSTGVDEKLFF. The CDR3 bases that were read are TGTGCCAGCAGTTACTCGACAGGGGTCGATGAAAAA. V usage is TRBV6-2 or TRBV6-3 and J usage is TRBJ1-4; 8 nucleotides agree with TRBD1. The CDR3 end lies 3 residues beyond the end of the read and is filled in from the germline J gene. Germline values: CDR1 MNHEY, CDR2 SVGEGT. V dropped 0 bases and J dropped 6; count of bases not matched to a gene: 3. The CDR3 extends over 15 amino acids.

The table lists this clone with many counts. The read gets to within 3 residues of the CDR3 end, and the germline J gene fills in the rest. V gene TRBV29-1 combines with J gene TRBJ2-1, with 9 positions matching TRBD2. Germline-derived CDR1 and CDR2 are SQVTM and ANQGSEA. V lost 5 bases, J lost 0 bases, and 2 bases stayed unmatched. This CDR3 spans 14 amino acids. The DNA read from the CDR3 is TGCAGCGTTCTAGCGGGGAGCTCCTACAATGAG. This codes for CSVLAGSSYNE. The CDR3 in its entirety is CSVLAGSSYNEQFF.

About this clone itself: Read coverage stops 3 residues before the CDR3 terminus; the germline J gene supplies the remainder. The rearrangement joins TRBV20-1 to TRBJ1-2; D unresolved. This CDR3 region has 15 residues. CDR1 DFQATT and CDR2 SNEGSKA come from the germline V gene (reference sequence). Trimming stripped 0 bases from V and 2 bases from J, with 13 bases between. The sequenced part of the CDR3 DNA is TGCAGTGCTAGAGATTACAATATTTCCAACTATGGC. Its protein is CSARDYNISNYG. The whole CDR3 is CSARDYNISNYGYTF.

This clone was recorded many times. CDR3 protein: CASSFGQGTEQYF. The sequenced CDR3 bases are TGTGCCAGCAGCTTCGGTCAGGGTACCGAG. The V call is TRBV11-2, the J call TRBJ2-7, with D maybe TRBD1 (5 bases). The CDR3 goes on 3 residues after the read ends, and that part is filled in from the germline J gene. The V end was cut by 3 bases, the J end by 6 bases, with 12 bases between. Germline CDR1 and CDR2: SGHAT and FQNNGV. The CDR3 runs to 13 residues.

Of note for this clone: The read ends 3 residues before the CDR3 terminus; that terminus is restored from the germline J gene. V and J are TRBV11-2 and TRBJ1-1; D is uncertain. CDR3 length equals 12 residues. Germline-derived CDR1 and CDR2 are SGHAT and FQNNGV. CDR3 sequence reads: CASSLKEGRAFF. Incomplete CDR3 DNA: TGTGCCAGCAGCTTAAAAGAGGGTCGG.

This clone came up many times. The CDR3 extends 3 residues past the end of the read, so its final part is completed from the germline J gene. The rearrangement uses TRBV5-1 and TRBJ2-3; D is undetermined. Germline CDR1 and CDR2: SGHRS and YFSETQ. Trimming took off 0 bases at V and 5 bases at J, with 10 bases between the two ends. The CDR3 length is 14 residues. CDR3 DNA, as far as it was read: TGCGCCAGCAGCTTGGCCCAAAACGGAGATACG. Translation: CASSLAQNGDT. In full, the CDR3 reads CASSLAQNGDTQYF.